This T cell receptor (beta chain) was sequenced in a study of T-cell reconstitution after alpha-beta-depleted transplantation in children. This clonotype was seen a handful of times. The length of the CDR3 is 12 residues. The germline V gene encodes CDR1 SGHDT and CDR2 YYEEEE. Trimming removed 1 base at V and 12 bases at J, with 10 bases between. Researchers prepared the TCRbeta library using unique molecular identifiers, the study reports. Using its own MiXCR run on the PCR reads, TCRdb lists one record per CDR3 protein. The repertoire holds about 400,000 distinct CDR3 sequences, with roughly 20% as singletons.

The source is a human donor who donated a stem cell graft to a child with acute myeloid leukemia. The sample was PBMCs from the stem cell graft donor, taken from the stem cell graft. The rearrangement uses TRBV5-6 and TRBJ1-4; unclear D gene. This chain's CDR3 is CASSLNPSQLFF. CDR3 nucleotide sequence: TGTGCCAGCAGCTTGAACCCGTCCCAACTGTTTTTT. Complete variable domain (other parts from reference TRBV5-6 and TRBJ1-4): DAGVTQSPTHLIKTRGQQVTLRCSPKSGHDTVSWYQQALGQGPQFIFQYYEEEERQRGNFPDRFSGHQFPNYSSELNVNALLLGDSALYLCASSLNPSQLFFGSGTQLSVL.